This T cell receptor beta chain was profiled in a study of neurological immune-mediated disorders. Synthesis of cDNA used 5'RACE (with 10-nucleotide random UMIs). Per sequencing run, 15-18 subjects together gave over 190 million TCR-beta sequences. TCRdb reprocessed the 5' RACE reads with MiXCR, giving one entry per CDR3 protein. The sample includes more than 50,000 distinct CDR3 sequences, approximately 5.2% of them seen just once. It was from 2 million PBMCs stored at -80 C that the unsorted libraries were obtained. The J segment lost 0 bases and the V segment lost 1 base, leaving 4 bases of the junction unmatched. The CDR3 runs 15 residues. Germline V CDR1 and CDR2: DFQATT, SNEGSKA (reference sequence). This clonotype was recorded many times.

This clonotype was sampled from a woman in her 30s with multiple sclerosis. The chain combines TRBV20-1 with TRBJ2-7; 9 nucleotides agree with TRBD2. Source material: PBMCs. The CDR3, as DNA: TGCAGTGCTAGAGGCCTAGCGGGGAGCTCCTACGAGCAGTACTTC. Translated: CSARGLAGSSYEQYF.